The source of this T cell receptor (delta chain) is a study of gamma-delta chains in newborns, infants, children. About the study: Microbial exposure reportedly drives polyclonal innate γδ T cell expansion after birth.

This clone was seen a few times. TCRdb fed the reads into CATT to redo clone calling. The sample shows approximately 11,000 delta-chain clones, roughly 8% of them seen only once. The CDR3 contains 15 residues. V shed 3 bases and J 5 bases; nucleotides not matched to a gene: 10. From germline, CDR1 is GEAIGNYY and CDR2 EKD. This sequence was found in a child who was a newborn, infant or young child, either healthy, febrile or measles-vaccinated (not recorded which). This chain connects TRDV2 to TRDJ1; 8 bases agree with TRDD3. The material sequenced was blood. CDR3 bases: TGTGCCTGTGACGTACTGGGGGGCCAGAATGATAAACTCATCTTT. It is translated as CACDVLGGQNDKLIF.